The TCR beta chain under discussion was sequenced for a study of cytomegalovirus exposure and HLA in healthy donors. Study background: Some 85 million unique TCRs, all from HLA-typed donors, were included in an early release of the data. Regarding the study as a whole: The sole available immune exposure information was CMV serostatus. The study labeled approximately 150 TCR beta chains cytomegalovirus-associated.

The PCR employed 60 Vbeta primers together with 13 Jbeta primers. Assay: immunoSEQ multiplex PCR; the TCRdb copy retains only in-frame clones and omits some. The sample records some 91,000 clones, around 82% being singletons. V lost 2 bases and J lost 1, with 14 bases in between. The CDR3 extends over 17 amino acids. Germline V lookup: CDR1 SEHNR, CDR2 FQNEAQ (reference sequence). Regarding this clone: Its antigen is not identified.

The sequenced sample consisted of PBMCs. The sequence derives from an older woman in good health and CMV-seronegative. The chain employs TRBV7-9 and TRBJ2-2; the D gene is possibly TRBD1 (6 bases). As DNA, the CDR3 is TGTGCCAGCAGCTTATCGGCAGGGGTGAAGAACACCGGGGAGCTGTTTTTT. As protein: CASSLSAGVKNTGELFF.